A selection of T cell receptor beta chains follows, all from one sample in a study of human T cells and chemical hapten exposure. Using its own MiXCR run on the RACE reads, TCRdb lists one record per CDR3 protein. This sample has 350,000 or so distinct CDR3 sequences; about 7% occur once, and the top ten carry about 8%. Sequenced here: whole blood, sampled in connection with sensitization to the hapten diphenylcyclopropenone (DPC). The origin of the receptors is a woman between 18 and 29 years old with alopecia areata. Some clones in this sample may be carry-over from other donors' samples. Each CDR3 is given with its conserved first and last residue. D genes are given only for firm matches. Where a row states a size, it is once, few, many or the class of an expanded clone; other rows omit it.

cdr3_nt cdr3_aa v_call d_call clone_size cdr3_length j_call
TGTGCCAGCAGCTTGGGACAGGGGGGGAGTAATTCACCCCTCCACTTT CASSLGQGGSNSPLHF TRBV5-4 TRBD1 few 16 TRBJ1-6
TGCGCCAGCAGCCAAGGAACTACGCAGTATTTT CASSQGTTQYF TRBV4-3 . few 11 TRBJ2-3
TGTGCCAGCAGTCCCGAGTCTGGATCAGATACGCAGTATTTT CASSPESGSDTQYF TRBV12-3/TRBV12-4 . . 14 TRBJ2-3
TGTGCCAGCAGCTTGATGGGGGACTCCTACAATGAGCAGTTCTTC CASSLMGDSYNEQFF TRBV7-3 . few 15 TRBJ2-1
TGTGCCAGCAGTGCCGGGACCGGTCCCACAGATACGCAGTATTTT CASSAGTGPTDTQYF TRBV27 . many 15 TRBJ2-3
TGTGCCAGCAGCCCCCGAATGGCAGATACGCAGTATTTT CASSPRMADTQYF TRBV7-2 . many 13 TRBJ2-3
TGTGCCAGCAGCTTAGGGGCAGGCCCGAACACTGAAGCTTTCTTT CASSLGAGPNTEAFF TRBV7-2 . few 15 TRBJ1-1
TGTGCCAGCTCCACATACCTAGGCCGGGATACCGGGGCCAACGTCCTGACTTTC CASSTYLGRDTGANVLTF TRBV6-1 . few 18 TRBJ2-6
TGTGCCAGCAGCTTTTGGACAGGAGGCGACCCAGGGGAGCTGTTTTTT CASSFWTGGDPGELFF TRBV7-3 TRBD1 many 16 TRBJ2-2
TGTGCCACCTCACCGCTCCAGGGGAAGATCTCTGGAAACACCATATATTTT CATSPLQGKISGNTIYF TRBV18 . once 17 TRBJ1-3
TGCGCCAGCACTCTGAGTAGCTCCTATAATTCACCCCTCCACTTT CASTLSSSYNSPLHF TRBV5-1 . few 15 TRBJ1-6
TGCAGTGCTAGCCCTCAGGGGGGCGCTGAAGCTTTCTTT CSASPQGGAEAFF TRBV20-1 TRBD1 few 13 TRBJ1-1
TGTGCCACCAGTGATTTGCAGAGGGACACCGGGGAGCTGTTTTTT CATSDLQRDTGELFF TRBV24-1 . many 15 TRBJ2-2
TGTGCCAGCAGTTTCGCCTCACACGTTAAAAGGGCCCAGTACTTC CASSFASHVKRAQYF TRBV27 . few 15 TRBJ2-5
TGTGCCAGCAGCTTTCTGCAGGGGCCCTACGAGCAGTACTTC CASSFLQGPYEQYF TRBV7-2 . many 14 TRBJ2-7
TGTGCCAGCAGTCTCCCCCGAGGGGGTTCGAGCCAAGAGACCCAGTACTTC CASSLPRGGSSQETQYF TRBV28 . many 17 TRBJ2-5
TGTGCCAGCAGCTTTGATGCGGGGGGTGGCGAAAAACTGTTTTTT CASSFDAGGGEKLFF TRBV11-2 . . 15 TRBJ1-4
TGCGCCAGCAGCCTGACAGTTCCCTCCTACAATGAGCAGTTCTTC CASSLTVPSYNEQFF TRBV5-1 . few 15 TRBJ2-1
TGTGCCAGCAGCCCCCAGACCCCGGGGGGGGAGACCCAGTACTTC CASSPQTPGGETQYF TRBV9 TRBD2 . 15 TRBJ2-5
TGTGCCAGCAGCCGAGGTTACTACGAGCAGTACTTC CASSRGYYEQYF TRBV4-2 . many 12 TRBJ2-7
TGCGCCAGCAGGGGACAGGGGGACTACGAGCAGTACTTC CASRGQGDYEQYF TRBV5-1 TRBD1 . 13 TRBJ2-7
TGTGCCAGCAGTTTATGGAATTTGAACACTGAAGCTTTCTTT CASSLWNLNTEAFF TRBV12-3/TRBV12-4 . . 14 TRBJ1-1
TGTGCCACCGACAGGGTACCCGGGGAGCTGTTTTTT CATDRVPGELFF TRBV7-9 TRBD1 . 12 TRBJ2-2
TGCGCCAGCAGCTTTTTACCGGGACAGGGTGCCACCGGGGAGCTGTTTTTT CASSFLPGQGATGELFF TRBV5-1 TRBD1 . 17 TRBJ2-2
TGCGCCAGCAGCTTGTTCGCCAGTGGCCCGAACACTGAAGCTTTCTTT CASSLFASGPNTEAFF TRBV5-1 . . 16 TRBJ1-1
TGTGCCAGCAGCCGACTAGAGACAGGGGCTGAAGCTTTCTTT CASSRLETGAEAFF TRBV5-6 TRBD1 . 14 TRBJ1-1
TGTGCCAGCAGCGTAGCTGAAGAGGGTCTGACCACTGAAGCTTTCTTT CASSVAEEGLTTEAFF TRBV9 . few 16 TRBJ1-1
TGTGCCAGCAGTTACGGCGGGGCCTCGGGGTCCACCATATATTTT CASSYGGASGSTIYF TRBV6-5 . few 15 TRBJ1-3
TGTGCCAGCAGCTTGGTCGGGACAACTAACTATGGCTACACCTTC CASSLVGTTNYGYTF TRBV5-6 . . 15 TRBJ1-2
TGTGCCAGCAGCCTCACCGGACTAGCGGCCTACAATGAGCAGTTCTTC CASSLTGLAAYNEQFF TRBV7-6 TRBD2 many 16 TRBJ2-1
TGTGCCAGCAGCCAAGACCTGAGCGTGAGGGACGGGAATGAAAAACTGTTTTTT CASSQDLSVRDGNEKLFF TRBV4-2 . few 18 TRBJ1-4
TGCAGCGTTGACTACGGGGCCCGGGCTTTCTTT CSVDYGARAFF TRBV29-1 . few 11 TRBJ1-1
TGCAGCGTTGAGAAAGTTAGGGCTTTCTTT CSVEKVRAFF TRBV29-1 . many 10 TRBJ1-1
TGCAGTGCTAGGTCGGTGGGTCTCGAGCAGTACTTC CSARSVGLEQYF TRBV20-1 . few 12 TRBJ2-7
TGTGCCAGCAGCTTCCCGGGACTAGCGGACCTCTGGGGCACAGATACGCAGTATTTT CASSFPGLADLWGTDTQYF TRBV5-4 TRBD2 few 19 TRBJ2-3
TGTGCCAGCAGTTCGGGGGGCGAGGCAGACACTGAAGCTTTCTTT CASSSGGEADTEAFF TRBV27 . few 15 TRBJ1-1
TGTGCCAGCAGTTACTCCACAGGCGTCTCTGGAAACACCATATATTTT CASSYSTGVSGNTIYF TRBV6-2/TRBV6-3 . few 16 TRBJ1-3
TGTGCCAGCAGCCCCCCGTCCGGACAGGGAACCTACGAGCAGTACTTC CASSPPSGQGTYEQYF TRBV3-1 TRBD1 . 16 TRBJ2-7
TGTGCCAGCGTGTCCAAAAACATTCAGTACTTC CASVSKNIQYF TRBV21-1 . few 11 TRBJ2-4
TGTGCCAGCAGTTACTCTCCGACAGGGGTAGAATACGAGCAGTACTTC CASSYSPTGVEYEQYF TRBV6-5 TRBD1 . 16 TRBJ2-7
TGTGCCATCAGCGAGCTGGATCCCCGGAGAGATACGCAGTATTTT CAISELDPRRDTQYF TRBV10-3 . . 15 TRBJ2-3
TGTGCCAGCAGCCGCGGACCGACTAGCGGGGGGACGTGGCAGTTCTTC CASSRGPTSGGTWQFF TRBV7-2 TRBD2 many 16 TRBJ2-1
TGTGCCATCAGTGAGCAGGGGGCGGACTCACCCCTCCACTTT CAISEQGADSPLHF TRBV10-3 TRBD1 . 14 TRBJ1-6
TGTGCCAGCAGTTTATTTCAGACTAGCACAGATACGCAGTATTTT CASSLFQTSTDTQYF TRBV12-3/TRBV12-4 . . 15 TRBJ2-3
TGTGCCAGCAGCACAGGGTATCATCAGCCCCAGCATTTT CASSTGYHQPQHF TRBV6-2/TRBV6-3 . . 13 TRBJ1-5
TGCAGTGCTAGAGACCGAGCGGGCTACGAGCAGTACTTC CSARDRAGYEQYF TRBV20-1 . many 13 TRBJ2-7
TGTGCCAGCAGCGAAGTTGGGGGAAATACTGAAGCTTTCTTT CASSEVGGNTEAFF TRBV5-6 . . 14 TRBJ1-1
TGTGCCACCAGCAGAGATCGGGGACTGGAAGAGACCCAGTACTTC CATSRDRGLEETQYF TRBV15 . once 15 TRBJ2-5
TGTGCCAGCAGTTTCCGGACAGGCAGCTCCTACGAGCAGTACTTC CASSFRTGSSYEQYF TRBV27 TRBD1 many 15 TRBJ2-7
TGCGCCAGCAGCCAAGATGGAGGGTTGGGCAATCAGCCCCAGCATTTT CASSQDGGLGNQPQHF TRBV4-1 . . 16 TRBJ1-5
TGCAGTGCTAGAGATGGGGCTAGCGGCCCCCTTGAGCAGTTCTTC CSARDGASGPLEQFF TRBV20-1 TRBD2 . 15 TRBJ2-1
TGTGCCAGCAGTTACATTGGCAAAACTTCCACAGATACGCAGTATTTT CASSYIGKTSTDTQYF TRBV6-5 . few 16 TRBJ2-3
TGTGCCAGCAGCTTGGTGAGCGGCCATTCCTACGAGCAGTACTTC CASSLVSGHSYEQYF TRBV5-5 . many 15 TRBJ2-7
TGCGCCAGCAGCGCGGGACTCAGCTATGGCTACACCTTC CASSAGLSYGYTF TRBV5-1 . many 13 TRBJ1-2